This T cell receptor beta chain was captured by sequencing in a study of T cells after yellow fever vaccination. TCR cDNA, made by 5'RACE template switching, carried an added universal primer site and UMIs. TCRdb re-derived calls from the 5' RACE reads in MiXCR, one entry per CDR3 protein. The table includes more than 450,000 distinct CDR3 sequences, 21% detected once. This clonotype has only a few counts. CDR1 and CDR2 from the germline V gene are LGHNA and YSLEER. V was pared by 3 bases and J by 6 bases, with 15 bases between. This CDR3 contains 15 residues. The source of this sequence is a man aged 18-30 years who received the YFV17D yellow fever vaccine. The source was PBMCs, collected roughly 20 days after the first yellow fever vaccination. The chain is built from TRBV4-3 and TRBJ2-1; maybe TRBD2 (6 bases). The CDR3 nucleotides are TGCGCCAGCAGCCAGGAACGGGAGTTAAGCAATGAGCAGTTCTTC. Translation: CASSQERELSNEQFF.